The rows below give T cell receptor beta chains drawn from one sample of a study of T cells in Graves' hyperthyroidism and ophthalmopathy. TCRdb re-called the multiplex PCR reads with MiXCR, one entry per CDR3 protein. The top ten clones hold around 13% of a sample with 500,000 to 650,000 distinct CDR3 sequences, roughly 15% of them seen once. The sequenced sample was blood. The receptors derive from a woman aged 45-65 years with Graves' ophthalmopathy. Each CDR3 is given with its conserved first and last residue. The D gene is left open where the match is weak. Only part of the rows carry a size: once, few, many, or a class if the clone is expanded.

j_call d_call cdr3_length v_call clone_size cdr3_nt cdr3_aa
TRBJ2-1 NA 16 TRBV14 few TGTGCCAGCAGCCAAGCCGGACTGGGGGTCCTAGATGAGCAGTTCTTC CASSQAGLGVLDEQFF
TRBJ1-2 TRBD1 14 TRBV11-2 many TGTGCCAGCAGTTACAGGGGATCTAACTATGGCTACACCTTC CASSYRGSNYGYTF
TRBJ2-7 TRBD2 15 TRBV27 many TGTGCCAGCAAATTAGCGGGGCCAAGCTCCTACGAGCAGTACTTC CASKLAGPSSYEQYF
TRBJ2-7 NA 13 TRBV12-3/TRBV12-4 many TGTGCCAGCAGATTTCGTTTGGGGTACGAGCAGTACTTC CASRFRLGYEQYF
TRBJ1-6 NA 15 TRBV18 NA TGTGCCAGCTCACCACAGCAGGGTCGGAATTCACCCCTCCACTTT CASSPQQGRNSPLHF
TRBJ2-3 TRBD2 17 TRBV20-1 many TGCAGTGCTAGAGATTACAGCGGGAGAGTCAACACAGATACGCAGTATTTT CSARDYSGRVNTDTQYF
TRBJ2-1 TRBD2 16 TRBV7-3 many TGTGCCAGCAGCCAGGAACTAGCGGGAATCTACAATGAGCAGTTCTTC CASSQELAGIYNEQFF
TRBJ2-7 NA 14 TRBV5-1 many TGCGCCAGCAGCTTGGACAGGGATCTCTACGAGCAGTACTTC CASSLDRDLYEQYF
TRBJ2-2 NA 13 TRBV12-3/TRBV12-4 many TGTGCCAGCAGACAAGGGGAAACCGGGGAGCTGTTTTTT CASRQGETGELFF
TRBJ1-5 TRBD1 15 TRBV29-1 NA TGCAGCGTTGCACTGGGACAGGCCCGCGGGGAGCCCCAGCATTTT CSVALGQARGEPQHF
TRBJ2-1 NA 14 TRBV20-1 many TGCAGTGCTAGTGTCCCTGGGAGTGGCGATGAGCAGTTCTTC CSASVPGSGDEQFF
TRBJ1-1 NA 13 TRBV18 many TGTGCCAGCGGTCAGGGTGGGGACACTGAAGCTTTCTTT CASGQGGDTEAFF
TRBJ1-4 NA 16 TRBV6-2/TRBV6-3 NA TGTGCCAGCAGTTACCCTACAGGGACTGATGATGAAAAACTGTTTTTT CASSYPTGTDDEKLFF
TRBJ1-2 NA 14 TRBV18 many TGTGCCAGCTCACCAAGGGATTTCCAGTATGGCTACACCTTC CASSPRDFQYGYTF
TRBJ2-3 NA 16 TRBV7-2 many TGTGCCAGCAGCTTAGCTGGCGGCCTCTCCACAGATACGCAGTATTTT CASSLAGGLSTDTQYF
TRBJ1-2 NA 12 TRBV29-1 NA TGCAGCGCCCGCCGGGGGGCTCTGGGCTACACCTTC CSARRGALGYTF
TRBJ2-1 TRBD2 19 TRBV5-1 many TGCGCCAGCAGCTCGGGACTAGCGGGAGGGCTTGTATCCTACAATGAGCAGTTCTTC CASSSGLAGGLVSYNEQFF
TRBJ2-7 NA 15 TRBV4-1 few TGCGCCAGCAGCCAAGTTCGAGCTGGAAACTACGAGCAGTACTTC CASSQVRAGNYEQYF
TRBJ2-7 NA 12 TRBV27 NA TGTGCCAGCGGGGACCCCTCCTACGAGCAGTACTTC CASGDPSYEQYF
TRBJ1-6 NA 17 TRBV20-1 NA TGCAGTGCTAGTCCCGGGACTCCGGTCGGGGCTAACTCACCCCTCCACTTT CSASPGTPVGANSPLHF
TRBJ2-2 NA 15 TRBV4-2 few TGTGCCAGCAGCCCTGGACAGTCGATCACCGGGGAGCTGTTTTTT CASSPGQSITGELFF
TRBJ2-5 NA 15 TRBV24-1 few TGTGCCACCAGTGATCCCCCTGACGGCCAAGAGACCCAGTACTTC CATSDPPDGQETQYF
TRBJ1-3 NA 14 TRBV5-4 NA TGTGCCAGCAGTCTTGCAGGATTTGGAAACACCATATATTTT CASSLAGFGNTIYF
TRBJ2-4 NA 13 TRBV27 many TGTGCCAGCAGTGGACGCACCAAAAACATTCAGTACTTC CASSGRTKNIQYF
TRBJ2-5 NA 14 TRBV3-2 many TGTGCCAGCAGCCCCGGGACAACTATAGAGACCCAGTACTTC CASSPGTTIETQYF
TRBJ2-5 NA 15 TRBV11-2 few TGTGCCAGCAGCTTCCAATCCGGGATGTCAGGGGTTCAGTACTTC CASSFQSGMSGVQYF
TRBJ1-6 NA 12 TRBV2 many TGTGCCAGCACGGGGTACAATTCACCCCTCCACTTT CASTGYNSPLHF
TRBJ1-2 NA 15 TRBV28 many TGTGCCAGCAGTGGACAGTTCCTGCGTAACTATGGCTACACCTTC CASSGQFLRNYGYTF
TRBJ2-3 NA 13 TRBV29-1 many TGCAGCGTTGTTAGTAGGGGTCCAGATACGCAGTATTTT CSVVSRGPDTQYF
TRBJ2-5 NA 15 TRBV7-9 few TGTGCCACCAGTGATACCGGGACCGCTTCGGAGACCCAGTACTTC CATSDTGTASETQYF
TRBJ1-2 NA 14 TRBV7-9 many TGTGCCAGCAGGTATATGGGGCGGTCCTATGGCTACACCTTC CASRYMGRSYGYTF
TRBJ2-2 TRBD2 15 TRBV12-3/TRBV12-4 NA TGTGCCAGCAGCGGACTAGCGGGAAACACCGGGGAGCTGTTTTTT CASSGLAGNTGELFF
TRBJ1-2 TRBD1 13 TRBV29-1 NA TGCAGCGTTTCTGGACAGGGCAACTATGGCTACACCTTC CSVSGQGNYGYTF
TRBJ2-7 NA 15 TRBV7-2 many TGTGCCAGCAGCTTAGACGGGCGGGTCGAGACGAAGCAGTACTTC CASSLDGRVETKQYF
TRBJ2-7 TRBD1 13 TRBV10-3 few TGTGCCATCCGGACAGGGAGCTCCTACGAGCAGTACTTC CAIRTGSSYEQYF
TRBJ2-7 TRBD2 15 TRBV6-2/TRBV6-3 many TGTGCCAGCAGTCGAGGACTAGCGGGAGTATTTGAGCAGTACTTC CASSRGLAGVFEQYF
TRBJ2-2 NA 17 TRBV4-3 few TGCGCCAGCAGCCAAGGGGTGGGAGGGGGGCGCACCGGGGAGCTGTTTTTT CASSQGVGGGRTGELFF
TRBJ2-1 TRBD1 18 TRBV7-9 NA TGTGCCAGCAGCTTAATGGATTTCCAGGGCGTGCAGGGGGATGAGCAGTTCTTC CASSLMDFQGVQGDEQFF
TRBJ1-1 NA 13 TRBV20-1 few TGCAGTGCTAGAGAGGACGGGAACACTGAAGCTTTCTTT CSAREDGNTEAFF
TRBJ2-3 NA 13 TRBV7-3 many TGTGCCAGCAGCGATTCCCTTAGAGCTACGCAGTATTTT CASSDSLRATQYF
TRBJ1-1 NA 14 TRBV18 many TGTGCCAGCTCACCACTCGCCACAAACACTGAAGCTTTCTTT CASSPLATNTEAFF